This T cell receptor beta chain is drawn from a study of siplizumab effects on memory and regulatory T cells. Broader study findings: The diversity of naive T cells seemed greater than that of memory cells, and their alloresponse contribution seemed major.

The repertoire was sequenced with immunoSEQ multiplex PCR; TCRdb's copy has only in-frame clones and lacks some. The data contain tens of thousands of clones, around 97% of them singletons. V lost 3 bases and J lost 0, with 8 bases in between. The CDR3 covers 14 residues. The germline V gene encodes CDR1 MDHEN and CDR2 SYDVKM. On this clone: Its antigen is currently unknown.

The material sequenced was naive CD8+ T cells sorted from blood. The TCR comes from a human donor in good health. The chain has TRBV28 and TRBJ2-5, with D maybe TRBD2 (5 bases). This CDR3 is CASSLGRNQETQYF. CDR3 nucleotide sequence: TGTGCCAGCAGTTTGGGGAGAAACCAAGAGACCCAGTACTTC.